This TCR beta chain came from a study of shared clonotypes between healthy human individuals. Turning to this clone: The antigen is undetermined.

Study-level findings and limits: Clonotype sharing across a handful of donors was observed for around 5.1% of naive CD4 clonotypes. Shared clonotypes across all four donors exceeded non-shared ones in generation probability.

CDR3 length equals 12 residues. J was trimmed by 4 bases and V by 8 bases; bases with no gene match: 2. Looked up from germline, CDR1 is ENHRY and CDR2 is SYGVKD. Data came from immunoSEQ multiplex PCR; TCRdb stores just in-frame clones and leaves some out. This table holds some 2 million clones, 85% to 95% found once. The sequence came from a man aged 18 to 35 in good health. Sequences were obtained from naive CD4+ T cells sorted from blood. Described subset: CD45RA+ positively selected. J is TRBJ1-1 and V is TRBV10-3; 9 bases are shared with TRBD1. This CDR3 is CAISTGGTEAFF. CDR3 in DNA: TGTGCCATCTCGACAGGGGGCACTGAAGCTTTCTTT.